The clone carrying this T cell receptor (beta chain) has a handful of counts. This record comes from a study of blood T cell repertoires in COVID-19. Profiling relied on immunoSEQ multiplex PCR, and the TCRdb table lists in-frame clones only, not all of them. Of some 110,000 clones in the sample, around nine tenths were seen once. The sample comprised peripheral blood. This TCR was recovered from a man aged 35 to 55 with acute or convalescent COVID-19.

CDR3 nucleotides: TGTGCCAGCAGCTTCGGGACGGGAGTTGAGCCCCTCCACTTT. Translated, it gives CASSFGTGVEPLHF. V is TRBV7-2 and J is TRBJ1-6; D perhaps matches TRBD1 (5 bases). Germline lookup yields CDR1 SGHTA and CDR2 FQGNSA. This CDR3 is built from 14 residues. V was cut by 3 bases and J by 13 bases, with 16 bases left in between.